This is a list of T cell receptor beta chains from one sample in a study of immune evolution from preneoplasia to lung adenocarcinoma. Data came from immunoSEQ multiplex PCR; TCRdb stores just in-frame clones and leaves some out. The table lists about 7,400 clones, around 81% of them singletons. The material sequenced was FFPE adjacent normal lung tissue. The receptors originated from a person in their 70s with lung adenocarcinoma. CDR3s include the opening cysteine and the closing phenylalanine or tryptophan. A D gene is named only where the DNA matches it firmly. Only some rows state a clone size, as once, few, many or a class for expanded clones.

d_gene: NA; v_gene: TRBV25-1; j_gene: TRBJ2-1; abundance: NA; len: 15; CDR3aa: CASSEGNSFYNEQFF; CDR3nt: TGTGCCAGCAGTGAAGGGAATAGCTTCTACAATGAGCAGTTCTTC
d_gene: TRBD2; v_gene: TRBV6-6; j_gene: TRBJ2-5; abundance: NA; len: 15; CDR3aa: CASSFGGGAQETQYF; CDR3nt: TGTGCCAGCAGTTTCGGCGGGGGGGCACAAGAGACCCAGTACTTC
d_gene: NA; v_gene: TRBV21-1; j_gene: TRBJ2-5; abundance: NA; len: 14; CDR3aa: CASSDPRDRGGQYF; CDR3nt: TGTGCCAGCAGCGATCCCCGGGACAGAGGTGGCCAGTACTTC
d_gene: NA; v_gene: TRBV19; j_gene: TRBJ2-5; abundance: NA; len: 14; CDR3aa: CASSLGSDSATQYF; CDR3nt: TGTGCCAGTAGTTTAGGGTCCGACAGCGCGACCCAGTACTTC
d_gene: NA; v_gene: TRBV19; j_gene: TRBJ1-2; abundance: large; len: 15; CDR3aa: CASSQTGRDYYGYTF; CDR3nt: TGTGCCAGTAGTCAGACAGGTCGGGATTATTATGGCTACACCTTC
d_gene: NA; v_gene: TRBV2; j_gene: TRBJ2-7; abundance: NA; len: 12; CDR3aa: CASQKGVYEQYF; CDR3nt: TGTGCCAGCCAGAAGGGGGTATACGAGCAGTACTTC
d_gene: NA; v_gene: TRBV19; j_gene: TRBJ1-5; abundance: NA; len: 15; CDR3aa: CASSIVRTSNQPQHF; CDR3nt: TGTGCCAGTAGTATAGTCAGGACCAGCAATCAGCCCCAGCATTTT
d_gene: NA; v_gene: TRBV14; j_gene: TRBJ2-2; abundance: NA; len: 14; CDR3aa: CASSQTRGIRELFF; CDR3nt: TGTGCCAGCAGCCAAACCCGGGGTATTCGGGAGCTGTTTTTT
d_gene: NA; v_gene: TRBV6-5; j_gene: TRBJ1-1; abundance: NA; len: 14; CDR3aa: CASSYGAVNTEAFF; CDR3nt: TGTGCCAGCAGTTACGGGGCAGTTAACACTGAAGCTTTCTTT
d_gene: TRBD1; v_gene: TRBV30; j_gene: TRBJ1-6; abundance: NA; len: 17; CDR3aa: CAWSGQGRPTAHSPLHF; CDR3nt: TGTGCCTGGAGTGGACAGGGTCGGCCCACGGCTCATTCACCCCTCCACTTT
d_gene: NA; v_gene: TRBV18; j_gene: TRBJ2-2; abundance: NA; len: 14; CDR3aa: CASSPISETGELFF; CDR3nt: TGTGCCAGCTCACCCATATCGGAAACCGGGGAGCTGTTTTTT
d_gene: NA; v_gene: TRBV29-1; j_gene: TRBJ1-2; abundance: NA; len: 11; CDR3aa: CSVEGNDGYTF; CDR3nt: TGCAGCGTTGAAGGAAACGATGGCTACACCTTC
d_gene: NA; v_gene: TRBV6-1; j_gene: TRBJ2-1; abundance: NA; len: 18; CDR3aa: CASSENQGGWSSYNEQFF; CDR3nt: TGTGCCAGCAGTGAAAACCAGGGGGGCTGGAGCTCCTACAATGAGCAGTTCTTC
d_gene: NA; v_gene: TRBV6-4; j_gene: TRBJ1-2; abundance: NA; len: 16; CDR3aa: CASSDSPGAKNYGYTF; CDR3nt: TGTGCCAGCAGTGACTCGCCGGGGGCGAAAAACTATGGCTACACCTTC
d_gene: TRBD2; v_gene: TRBV30; j_gene: TRBJ2-4; abundance: NA; len: 18; CDR3aa: CAWSVLAGVSAAKNIQYF; CDR3nt: TGTGCCTGGAGTGTTCTAGCGGGAGTGAGTGCGGCCAAAAACATTCAGTACTTC
d_gene: NA; v_gene: TRBV7-8; j_gene: TRBJ2-5; abundance: NA; len: 13; CDR3aa: CASSFSREETQYF; CDR3nt: TGTGCCAGCAGCTTTTCTAGGGAGGAGACCCAGTACTTC
d_gene: TRBD1; v_gene: TRBV5-1; j_gene: TRBJ2-2; abundance: NA; len: 14; CDR3aa: CASSSTGVTGELFF; CDR3nt: TGCGCCAGCAGCTCCACAGGGGTCACCGGGGAGCTGTTTTTT
d_gene: NA; v_gene: TRBV29-1; j_gene: TRBJ1-1; abundance: few; len: 14; CDR3aa: CSVAGRMDNTEAFF; CDR3nt: TGCAGCGTTGCAGGGCGGATGGATAACACTGAAGCTTTCTTT
d_gene: NA; v_gene: TRBV2; j_gene: TRBJ2-7; abundance: NA; len: 13; CDR3aa: CASSEVIGSEQYF; CDR3nt: TGTGCCAGCAGTGAAGTTATAGGAAGCGAGCAGTACTTC
d_gene: TRBD1; v_gene: TRBV28; j_gene: TRBJ2-1; abundance: NA; len: 16; CDR3aa: CASFETGAHSYNEQFF; CDR3nt: TGTGCCAGCTTCGAGACAGGGGCCCATTCCTACAATGAGCAGTTCTTC
d_gene: NA; v_gene: TRBV19; j_gene: TRBJ2-5; abundance: NA; len: 13; CDR3aa: CASSIGFRETQYF; CDR3nt: TGTGCCAGTAGTATCGGGTTCCGGGAGACCCAGTACTTC
d_gene: TRBD1; v_gene: TRBV5-1; j_gene: TRBJ1-3; abundance: NA; len: 14; CDR3aa: CASSLGQGGNTIYF; CDR3nt: TGCGCCAGCAGCTTGGGACAGGGGGGAAACACCATATATTTT
d_gene: NA; v_gene: TRBV5-4; j_gene: TRBJ1-1; abundance: NA; len: 15; CDR3aa: CASSLVGQTNTEAFF; CDR3nt: TGTGCCAGCAGTTTGGTCGGACAGACGAACACTGAAGCTTTCTTT
d_gene: NA; v_gene: TRBV11-3; j_gene: TRBJ2-1; abundance: NA; len: 14; CDR3aa: CASSLDPVGNEQFF; CDR3nt: TGTGCCAGCAGCTTAGATCCCGTTGGCAATGAGCAGTTCTTC
d_gene: TRBD1; v_gene: TRBV7-9; j_gene: TRBJ2-3; abundance: NA; len: 18; CDR3aa: CASRSGQGYGRDQDTQYF; CDR3nt: TGTGCCAGCAGATCGGGACAGGGTTACGGGAGAGATCAAGATACGCAGTATTTT
d_gene: TRBD1; v_gene: TRBV11-2; j_gene: TRBJ2-1; abundance: NA; len: 14; CDR3aa: CASSYGTENNEQFF; CDR3nt: TGTGCCAGCAGCTACGGGACAGAGAACAATGAGCAGTTCTTC
d_gene: NA; v_gene: TRBV5-6; j_gene: TRBJ2-3; abundance: NA; len: 16; CDR3aa: CASSFRFSGTGDTQYF; CDR3nt: TGTGCCAGCAGCTTTCGTTTCTCGGGAACAGGGGATACGCAGTATTTT
d_gene: NA; v_gene: TRBV9; j_gene: TRBJ2-1; abundance: NA; len: 17; CDR3aa: CASSVVMRSSSYNEQFF; CDR3nt: TGTGCCAGCAGCGTAGTGATGAGATCTAGCTCCTACAATGAGCAGTTCTTC
d_gene: TRBD1; v_gene: TRBV5-1; j_gene: TRBJ2-7; abundance: NA; len: 14; CDR3aa: CASSSTGVSGEQYF; CDR3nt: TGCGCCAGCAGCTCGACAGGGGTTTCGGGGGAGCAGTACTTC
d_gene: NA; v_gene: TRBV7-8; j_gene: TRBJ1-4; abundance: NA; len: 12; CDR3aa: CASSPVGGKLFF; CDR3nt: TGTGCCAGCAGCCCAGTCGGGGGGAAACTGTTTTTT
d_gene: NA; v_gene: TRBV29-1; j_gene: TRBJ1-5; abundance: NA; len: 13; CDR3aa: CSVGTLSNQPQHF; CDR3nt: TGCAGCGTGGGGACGCTTAGCAATCAGCCCCAGCATTTT
d_gene: NA; v_gene: TRBV7-8; j_gene: TRBJ1-1; abundance: NA; len: 20; CDR3aa: CASSLRRRTGGAASNTEAFF; CDR3nt: TGTGCCAGCAGCTTAAGGCGACGAACAGGAGGGGCCGCCTCAAACACTGAAGCTTTCTTT
d_gene: NA; v_gene: TRBV6-6; j_gene: TRBJ1-1; abundance: few; len: 14; CDR3aa: CASSLPGQNTEAFF; CDR3nt: TGTGCCAGCAGCCTCCCGGGACAGAACACTGAAGCTTTCTTT
d_gene: NA; v_gene: TRBV7-9; j_gene: TRBJ2-1; abundance: NA; len: 15; CDR3aa: CASSGTSGTYNEQFF; CDR3nt: TGTGCCAGCAGCGGAACCAGCGGAACCTACAATGAGCAGTTCTTC
d_gene: NA; v_gene: TRBV5-4; j_gene: TRBJ1-1; abundance: NA; len: 15; CDR3aa: CASSAVQTVNTEAFF; CDR3nt: TGTGCCAGCAGCGCCGTCCAGACGGTGAACACTGAAGCTTTCTTT
d_gene: NA; v_gene: TRBV2; j_gene: TRBJ1-5; abundance: NA; len: 15; CDR3aa: CASSESGAGNQPQHF; CDR3nt: TGTGCCAGCAGTGAATCAGGGGCCGGCAATCAGCCCCAGCATTTT
d_gene: NA; v_gene: TRBV6-6; j_gene: TRBJ1-5; abundance: NA; len: 15; CDR3aa: CASSYPGEGNQPQHF; CDR3nt: TGTGCCAGCAGTTACCCGGGGGAGGGCAATCAGCCCCAGCATTTT
d_gene: NA; v_gene: TRBV28; j_gene: TRBJ2-7; abundance: NA; len: 14; CDR3aa: CASSSPSGWHEQYF; CDR3nt: TGTGCCAGCAGTTCCCCCTCGGGGTGGCACGAGCAGTACTTC
d_gene: NA; v_gene: TRBV29-1; j_gene: TRBJ2-1; abundance: NA; len: 13; CDR3aa: CSVEGVSEARQFF; CDR3nt: TGCAGCGTTGAAGGGGTTAGCGAGGCGAGGCAGTTCTTC
d_gene: NA; v_gene: TRBV30; j_gene: TRBJ1-1; abundance: NA; len: 11; CDR3aa: CAWIRGPEAFF; CDR3nt: TGTGCCTGGATCAGGGGACCTGAAGCTTTCTTT
d_gene: NA; v_gene: TRBV7-8; j_gene: TRBJ1-3; abundance: NA; len: 14; CDR3aa: CASSIDTGGNTIYF; CDR3nt: TGTGCCAGCAGCATAGATACGGGCGGAAACACCATATATTTT
d_gene: TRBD1; v_gene: TRBV18; j_gene: TRBJ1-2; abundance: NA; len: 15; CDR3aa: CASSPIEDRNYGYTF; CDR3nt: TGTGCCAGCTCACCTATAGAGGACAGGAACTATGGCTACACCTTC